This T cell receptor (beta chain) was observed in a study of T-cell reconstitution after alpha-beta-depleted transplantation in children. Study conclusions and caveats: Reported findings indicate that, about two months after transplant, alpha-beta T cells came from several hundred expanded clones, which were derived from non-depleted graft cells.

With respect to this clonotype: Its target is not known.

The CDR3 spans 16 residues. The germline V gene has CDR1 MDHEN and CDR2 SYDVKM. V gave up 6 bases and J gave up 4 bases; unmatched junction bases: 12. Unique molecular identifiers featured in how the TCRbeta library was prepared. Via MiXCR, TCRdb re-called the PCR reads, giving one row per CDR3 protein. Of almost 20,000 distinct CDR3 sequences detected, 10% to 15% appear once; the ten largest clones hold approximately 40%. This receptor was taken from a female patient aged 2-9 years who had a stem cell transplant for congenital amegakaryocytic thrombocytopenia, so the T cells may come from the graft donor. The rearrangement links TRBV28 to TRBJ1-5; 7 bases align to TRBD1. The sample consisted of PBMCs, mostly from graft donor cells, taken 60 days after TCRalphabeta/CD19-depleted stem cell transplant. This CDR3 is CASSREQGIVNQPQHF. The CDR3 DNA reads as TGTGCCAGCAGCCGAGAACAGGGGATTGTAAATCAGCCCCAGCATTTT.